A single T cell receptor (beta chain) is shown here with its context. Its antigen is as yet unknown. The sample originates from a study of response to subunit inactivated influenza vaccine. Notes on the study in general: Only a handful of new T cells, the authors suggested, are recruited with each seasonal influenza vaccination.

Each CDR3 protein is one row after TCRdb ran MiXCR on the RT-PCR reads. The top ten hold about 11% of the sample, which has some 850,000 distinct CDR3 sequences, about a fifth seen once. The sample was PBMCs from blood, taken around 5 days after vaccination. The sequence was obtained from a man aged 45-65 years who received an inactivated influenza vaccine.

The CDR3 spells CATSPPGNEQFF. The CDR3 DNA reads as TGTGCCACCAGCCCTCCCGGGAATGAGCAGTTCTTC. This sequence joins TRBV15 and TRBJ2-1; unclear D gene. Germline values: CDR1 LNHNV, CDR2 YYDKDF (reference sequence). This CDR3 is 12 amino acids long. Deletions cut 5 bases from V and 7 bases from J, with 9 bases between.